This T cell receptor beta chain was captured in a study of shared clonotypes between healthy human individuals. Study information: The cohort comprised a couple of women and a few men. Their ages spanned 18 to 49 years. Used for every donor were three CD4 naive, three CD4 memory, two CD8 naive and one CD8 memory plate. Regarding the study as a whole: The represented genetic and exposure-history diversity was limited by the small number of donors. Sampling included only blood; tissue repertoires likely differ.

Comment on this clone: Its antigen is still unknown.

CD45RO-negative CD8 cells positively selected for CCR7 made up the naive population, which excluded terminally differentiated effector memory CD45RA+ cells. Clones were read by immunoSEQ multiplex PCR, and TCRdb kept only the in-frame ones, dropping some. The sample shows about 1.9 million clones, roughly 93% of them seen only once. The CDR3 runs 15 residues. CDR1 is MNHEY and CDR2 is SMNVEV in the germline V gene (reference sequence). J was trimmed by 4 bases and V by 5 bases; bases with no gene match: 7. The rearrangement uses TRBV27 and TRBJ2-1; 8 bases are a match to TRBD1. The sequenced sample consisted of naive CD8+ T cells from PBMCs. The sequence came from a man aged 18 to 29 in good health. Some clones in this sample may be carry-over from other donors' samples. The CDR3 DNA follows: TGTGCCAGCAGTCCAGGTCGGACAGGGTACAATGAGCAGTTCTTC. It is translated as CASSPGRTGYNEQFF.